This entry lists 12 T cell receptor beta chains sequenced from one sample in a study of blood T cell repertoires in COVID-19. Using immunoSEQ multiplex PCR, the repertoire was profiled, and TCRdb retains in-frame clones only, with some absent. The repertoire holds around 150,000 clones, with over 80% as singletons. Material: peripheral blood. Every receptor here comes from an elderly woman with active or convalescent COVID-19.

The CDR3, as DNA: TGTGCCAGCAGCGCCAGAAATACCGCGGAGGGCTACACCTTC. It is translated as CASSARNTAEGYTF. The rearrangement uses TRBV9 and TRBJ1-2, with D uncertain. The CDR3 extends over 14 amino acids. V was pared by 3 bases and J by 8 bases, with 17 bases between. Germline lookup yields CDR1 SGDLS and CDR2 YYNGEE.

Worth noting for this clone: The sample contains more than one DNA sequence encoding this CDR3. The chain uses TRBV19 and TRBJ1-5, with D maybe TRBD1 (6 bases). The germline V gene has CDR1 LNHDA and CDR2 SQIVND (reference sequence). The length of the CDR3 is 15 residues. V dropped 4 bases and J dropped 1 base, with 11 bases sitting between them. Here the CDR3 DNA reads TGTGCCAGTAGTAACAGGGAAGGGAGCAATCAGCCCCAGCATTTT. This sequence encodes CASSNREGSNQPQHF.

This sequence joins TRBV27 and TRBJ2-1; TRBD2 might be the D (5 bases). CDR1 and CDR2 (germline): MNHEY, SMNVEV (reference sequence). V gave up 2 bases and J gave up 6 bases, with 17 bases separating them. The CDR3 is 16 residues long. For the CDR3, the DNA is TGTGCCAGCAGTTTAGAGGGTCACCCCATGAGCAATGAGCAGTTCTTC. Its protein product is CASSLEGHPMSNEQFF.

A single count supports this clone. The gene calls are TRBV3-1 (or the pseudogene TRBV3-2) and TRBJ1-1, with unresolved D. Trimming shortened V by 7 bases and J by 4 bases, and 16 bases separated the two germline ends. CDR1 and CDR2 from the germline V gene are LGHDT and YNNKEL (reference sequence). The CDR3 contains 14 residues. CDR3 residues: CASTPGRVVTEAFF. The CDR3 nucleotides read TGTGCCAGCACCCCCGGGAGGGTGGTCACTGAAGCTTTCTTT.

The table lists this clone with a count of one. The V and J genes are TRBV29-1 and TRBJ1-5; no clear D. The CDR3 length is 12 residues. The V end was cut by 4 bases, the J end by 3 bases, with 7 bases between. CDR1 is SQVTM, CDR2 ANQGSEA, per germline. The CDR3 reads CSVGSDNQPQHF. CDR3 coding DNA: TGCAGCGTTGGGTCAGACAATCAGCCCCAGCATTTT.

A few counts support this clone. The V call is TRBV28, the J call TRBJ1-5; TRBD1 might be the D (5 bases). Germline V gene sequence: CDR1 MDHEN, CDR2 SYDVKM. The CDR3 spans 14 residues. Trimming removed 6 bases from V and 2 bases from J, with 11 bases in between. The DNA for the CDR3 is TGTGCCAGCAGCCGTGACAGCCGCAATCAGCCCCAGCATTTT. Its translation is CASSRDSRNQPQHF.

The V gene is TRBV6-6, the J gene TRBJ1-1; 10 positions agree with TRBD1. This CDR3 contains 12 residues. CDR1 and CDR2 from the germline V gene are MNHNY and SVGAGI (reference sequence). V lost 7 bases, J lost 8 bases, and 4 bases stayed unmatched. The CDR3 DNA reads TGTGCCAGCATCGGACAGGGGGAAGAAGCTTTCTTT. Its protein is CASIGQGEEAFF.

This clone occurred a few times. This sequence joins TRBV6-6 and TRBJ1-5; D gene uncertain. Trimming cost V 2 bases and J 9 bases, with 14 bases left between them. There are 14 residues in the CDR3. The V gene's germline CDR1 is MNHNY and CDR2 SVGAGI (reference sequence). The CDR3 protein is CASSYAQARRPQHF. The CDR3 bases are TGTGCCAGCAGTTACGCGCAGGCCCGGCGGCCCCAGCATTTT.

This chain connects TRBV7-2 to TRBJ2-3; D is unclear. V was pared by 4 bases and J by 3 bases, with 8 bases between. Germline assignment: CDR1 SGHTA and CDR2 FQGNSA. The length of the CDR3 is 13 residues. In nucleotides, the CDR3 is TGTGCCAGCAGCTCTCCGAGTACAGATACGCAGTATTTT. Encoded protein: CASSSPSTDTQYF.

About this clone itself: Compared with germline, one end of the junction differs, possibly owing to a read error. V usage is TRBV10-2 and J usage is TRBJ2-3; TRBD2 agrees at 14 bases. The CDR3 covers 14 residues. Germline lookup yields CDR1 WSHSY and CDR2 SAAADI. The DNA for the CDR3 is TGCGCCAGCAGTGATAGGACTAGCGGGGGGAGGACTAATTTT. It translates to CASSDRTSGGRTNF.

V gene TRBV4-3 combines with J gene TRBJ2-1, with a weak D call TRBD2 (6 bases). CDR1 and CDR2 from the germline V gene are LGHNA and YSLEER. The CDR3 is 13 residues long. V lost 3 bases and J lost 12, with 15 bases in between. DNA of the CDR3: TGCGCCAGCAGCCAGGGGGGTTCGGTAGGGCAGTTCTTC. Amino acid sequence: CASSQGGSVGQFF.

The chain links TRBV7-2 to TRBJ2-7, with unresolved D. Trimming left V 1 base short and J 2 bases short, with 9 bases between. CDR1 is SGHTA, CDR2 FQGNSA, per germline. The CDR3 runs 14 residues. The DNA for the CDR3 is TGTGCCAGCAGCTTAGGAGACAAAACCTACGAGCAGTACTTC. As protein: CASSLGDKTYEQYF.